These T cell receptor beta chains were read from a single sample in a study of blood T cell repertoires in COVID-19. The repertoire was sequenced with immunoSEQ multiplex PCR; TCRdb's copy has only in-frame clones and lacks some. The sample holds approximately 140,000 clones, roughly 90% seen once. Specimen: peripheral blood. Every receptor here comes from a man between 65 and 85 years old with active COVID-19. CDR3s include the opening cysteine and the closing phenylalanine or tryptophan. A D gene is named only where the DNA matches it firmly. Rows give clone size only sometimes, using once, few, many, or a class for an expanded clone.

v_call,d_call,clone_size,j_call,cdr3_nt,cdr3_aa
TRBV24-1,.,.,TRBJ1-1,TGTGCCACCAGTGTCCGAGGGTGGAACACTGAAGCTTTCTTT,CATSVRGWNTEAFF
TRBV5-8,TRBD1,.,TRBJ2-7,TGTGCCAGCAGTTCCGGGACAGACACTTACGAGCAGTACTTC,CASSSGTDTYEQYF
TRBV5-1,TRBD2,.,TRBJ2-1,TGCGCCAGCAGCTTGGGGGAGGGGCGGAACAATGAGCAGTTCTTC,CASSLGEGRNNEQFF
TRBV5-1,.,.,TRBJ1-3,TGCGCCAGCAGCTTGGACAGGTCCTCTGGAAACACCATATATTTT,CASSLDRSSGNTIYF
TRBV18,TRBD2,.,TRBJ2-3,TGTGCCAGCTCACGGACTAGCGGGGACACAGATACGCAGTATTTT,CASSRTSGDTDTQYF
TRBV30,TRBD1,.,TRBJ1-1,TGTGCCTTCCACAGGACAGGGGGGTTGAACACTGAAGCTTTCTTT,CAFHRTGGLNTEAFF
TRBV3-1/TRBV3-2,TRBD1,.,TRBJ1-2,TGTGCCAGCAGCCAACAGGGGGCCAACTATGGCTACACCTTC,CASSQQGANYGYTF
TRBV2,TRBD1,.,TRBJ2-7,TGTGCCAGCAGCGTTAAAGGGACAGTAACGGGTGGCGAGCAGTACTTC,CASSVKGTVTGGEQYF
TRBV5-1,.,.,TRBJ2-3,TGCGCCAGCAGCGGCGGGACAGAACTCACAGATACGCAGTATTTT,CASSGGTELTDTQYF
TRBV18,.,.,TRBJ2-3,TGTGCCAGCTCACCACGGCGGGAAGGGGATACGCAGTATTTT,CASSPRREGDTQYF
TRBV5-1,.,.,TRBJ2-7,TGCGCCAGCAGCTACACGTCGCGGGACGAGCAGTACTTC,CASSYTSRDEQYF
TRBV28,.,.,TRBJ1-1,TGTGCCAGCAGTTTATGGGCCCGAACTGAAGCTTTCTTT,CASSLWARTEAFF
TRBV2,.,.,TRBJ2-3,TGTGCCAGCAGTGCCACAGGGAAGAGCACAGATACGCAGTATTTT,CASSATGKSTDTQYF
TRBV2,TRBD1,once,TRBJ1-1,TGTGCCAGCAGTCCGGGACAGGGGACGGGCACTGAAGCTTTCTTT,CASSPGQGTGTEAFF
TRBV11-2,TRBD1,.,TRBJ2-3,TGTGCCAGCAGCTCCTACAGGGGTCCCACAGATACGCAGTATTTT,CASSSYRGPTDTQYF
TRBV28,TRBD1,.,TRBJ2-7,TGTGCCAGCAGTATATCACACCGGACAGGGAGCCACGAGCAGTACTTC,CASSISHRTGSHEQYF
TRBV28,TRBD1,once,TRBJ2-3,TGTGCCAGCAGTGCCGCAGGGGGTCGGACAGATACGCAGTATTTT,CASSAAGGRTDTQYF
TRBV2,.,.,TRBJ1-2,TGTGCCAGCAGTGAAATACAGGGCACTACCTATGGCTACACCTTC,CASSEIQGTTYGYTF
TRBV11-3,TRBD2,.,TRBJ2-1,TGTGCCAGCAGCTTAGGTTTTAGCGGGACTTACAATGAGCAGTTCTTC,CASSLGFSGTYNEQFF
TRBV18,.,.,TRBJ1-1,TGTGCCAGCTCACGCGCCGAAAACACTGAAGCTTTCTTT,CASSRAENTEAFF
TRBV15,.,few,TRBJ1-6,TGTGCCACCAGCAGAGGAGATTCACCCCTCCACTTT,CATSRGDSPLHF
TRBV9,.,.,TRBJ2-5,TGTGCCAGCAGCGTCCAGGCGCCGGGGGAGACCCAGTACTTC,CASSVQAPGETQYF
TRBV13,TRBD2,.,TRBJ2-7,TGTGCCAGCAGCTCCCCACTCCCGGGACTAGCGGTTGCTGACTACGAGCAGTACTTC,CASSSPLPGLAVADYEQYF
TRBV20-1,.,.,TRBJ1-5,TGCAGTGCTAGTCGTCCGAGGGGCAATCAGCCCCAGCATTTT,CSASRPRGNQPQHF
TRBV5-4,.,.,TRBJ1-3,TGTGCCAGCAGCTTGGACAGAGCTGGAAACACCATATATTTT,CASSLDRAGNTIYF
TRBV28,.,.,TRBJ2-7,TGTGCCAGCAGTTTATCCGGGGTGGACGAGCAGTACTTC,CASSLSGVDEQYF
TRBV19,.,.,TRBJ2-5,TGTGCCAGTAGTATCACGCTAGAGGTGGAGACCCAGTACTTC,CASSITLEVETQYF
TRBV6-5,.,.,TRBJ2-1,TGTGCCAGCAGTCCGGCGCGGGCCTCCTACAATGAGCAGTTCTTC,CASSPARASYNEQFF
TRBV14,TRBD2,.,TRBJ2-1,TGTGCCAGCAGCCTGGGACTAGCGGGAAACAATGAGCAGTTCTTC,CASSLGLAGNNEQFF
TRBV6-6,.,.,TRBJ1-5,TGTGCCAGCAGCTCGGACGGGGGATACCAGCCCCAGCATTTT,CASSSDGGYQPQHF
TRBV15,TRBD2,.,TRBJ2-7,TGTGCCACCAGCAGAGGGGGCGGGAGAGGGACCTACGAGCAGTACTTC,CATSRGGGRGTYEQYF
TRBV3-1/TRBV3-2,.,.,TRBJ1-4,TGTGCCAGCAGCCGGGCAGGGGCTAATGAAAAACTGTTTTTT,CASSRAGANEKLFF
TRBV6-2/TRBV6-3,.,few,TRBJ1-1,TGTGCCAGCAGTTACTCGAGGGCAGGAAACACTGAAGCTTTCTTT,CASSYSRAGNTEAFF
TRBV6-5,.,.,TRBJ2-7,TGTGCCAGCACTATGCCCCCCCGATACGAGCAGTACTTC,CASTMPPRYEQYF
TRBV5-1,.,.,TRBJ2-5,TGCGCCAGCAGCTATGACAGGTTCCAAGAGACCCAGTACTTC,CASSYDRFQETQYF
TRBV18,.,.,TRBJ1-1,TGTGCCAGCTCACCACTCCCGGGACAGAACACTGAAGCTTTCTTT,CASSPLPGQNTEAFF
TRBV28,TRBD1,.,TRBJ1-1,TGTGCCAGCAGTCCCCCCGGGACAGGGAGTCAAGCTTTCTTT,CASSPPGTGSQAFF
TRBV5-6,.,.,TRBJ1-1,TGTGCCAGCAGCTTGGGACACGGCACTGAAGCTTTCTTT,CASSLGHGTEAFF
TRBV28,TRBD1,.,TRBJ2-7,TGTGCCAGCAGTGCGACCGGGACAGGGTCCTACGAGCAGTACTTC,CASSATGTGSYEQYF
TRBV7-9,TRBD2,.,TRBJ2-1,TGTGCCAGCAGCTTAGGGCCAGCGGGAGGTTACAATGAGCAGTTCTTC,CASSLGPAGGYNEQFF
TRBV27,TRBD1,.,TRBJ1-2,TGTGCCAGCAAAAGGGGGCTAGGGTCCTATGGCTACACCTTC,CASKRGLGSYGYTF
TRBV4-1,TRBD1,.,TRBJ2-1,TGCGCCAGCAGCCAAGGCGGGACAGGGTATAGTGAGCAGTTCTTC,CASSQGGTGYSEQFF
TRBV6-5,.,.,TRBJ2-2,TGTGCCAGCAGTTACTCAAAGCTAGCAAACACCGGGGAGCTGTTTTTT,CASSYSKLANTGELFF
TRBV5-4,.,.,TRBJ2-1,TGTGCCAGCAGCCCCGGCGGGAATGAGCAGTTCTTC,CASSPGGNEQFF
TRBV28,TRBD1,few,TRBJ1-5,TGTGCCAGCAGTTTGTCAGGGACAGGGTTCAATCAGCCCCAGCATTTT,CASSLSGTGFNQPQHF
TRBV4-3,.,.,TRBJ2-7,TGCGCCAGCAGCCAAGATCCTACTGCCTCCTACGAGCAGTACTTC,CASSQDPTASYEQYF
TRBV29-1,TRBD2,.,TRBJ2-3,TGCAGCGTGGCGGGACTAGCGGGGGGAGAAAGCACAGATACGCAGTATTTT,CSVAGLAGGESTDTQYF
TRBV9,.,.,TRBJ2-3,TGTGCCAGCAGCTCTAGCACAGATACGCAGTATTTT,CASSSSTDTQYF
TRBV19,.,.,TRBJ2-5,TGTGCCAGTAAAAGGGGCCTACTCCAAGAGACCCAGTACTTC,CASKRGLLQETQYF
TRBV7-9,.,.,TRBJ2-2,TGTGCCAGCAGCCCGATGCGGGGATTGTCCGGGGAGCTGTTTTTT,CASSPMRGLSGELFF
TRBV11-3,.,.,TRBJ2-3,TGTGCCAGCAGCCCTAGCGAACCCACAGATACGCAGTATTTT,CASSPSEPTDTQYF